This T cell receptor (beta chain) stems from a study of T cells after yellow fever vaccination. Points from the study as a whole: Re-detected after boosting: most primary clones, almost 97% of CD4 and about 85% of CD8.

Germline CDR1 SGHNT, CDR2 YYREEE (reference sequence). The CDR3 has 14 residues. V lost 0 bases and J 8 bases, leaving 12 bases between the germline ends. This clonotype was found many times. Its matching antigen is unknown. MiXCR, applied by TCRdb to the 5' RACE reads, yields one record per CDR3 protein. Of about 50,000 distinct CDR3 sequences in the sample, roughly 7.3% were seen once. The sequenced sample was CD8+ T cells sorted from PBMCs, obtained less than 16 days after the first yellow fever vaccination. The J gene is TRBJ2-1, the V gene TRBV5-4; tentatively, D is TRBD1 (5 bases). The source of this sequence is a man between 18 and 29 years old who received the YFV17D yellow fever vaccine. CDR3 in amino acids: CASSLVDQGHEQFF. The CDR3, as DNA: TGTGCCAGCAGCTTGGTTGACCAGGGTCATGAGCAGTTCTTC.